This TCR beta chain was recorded in a study of T cell responses to AZD1222 COVID-19 vaccine. General study points: Among spike-specific TCRs, nearly half reportedly target unmutated variant regions. Repertoire sampling occurred only after the peak T cell response. The donors showed a predominance of white British ancestry and of females, with possible underestimation of clonal diversity.

Data came from immunoSEQ multiplex PCR; TCRdb stores just in-frame clones and leaves some out. The sample lists 110,000 or so clones, 85% to 90% occurring once. Researchers grouped second doses given at about 4 or about 12 weeks into one pool. The V end lost 0 bases, the J end lost 6 bases, and 23 bases lay between the germline ends. This CDR3 has 18 amino acids. CDR1 and CDR2 (germline): LGHNA, YNFKEQ. Remarks on this clone: The target antigen is unknown.

The sequencing used peripheral blood, collected 28 days after the second AZD1222 dose. The chain recombines TRBV4-2 with TRBJ1-2; no firm D call. The origin of this receptor is an adult who received the AZD1222 COVID-19 vaccine. CDR3 coding DNA: TGTGCCAGCAGCCAAGATCTAAGCGGGAGCCCTGGGAAAGATGGCTACACCTTC. It yields the protein CASSQDLSGSPGKDGYTF.